This T cell receptor (beta chain) was recovered during a study of blood T cell repertoires in COVID-19. As for the study in general: PBMCs, B-cell-depleted T cells, or T cells provided the cDNA or gDNA that made up the material.

Original handling: Using reference gene primer amplification, nucleated cell counts were estimated. Method: immunoSEQ multiplex PCR; TCRdb's copy keeps in-frame clones and lacks some. That table furnishes V, J and clone size, whereas the DNA furnished D and trimming. The sample shows 250,000 to 300,000 clones, 89% of them seen only once. Trimming pared 8 bases from V and 2 bases from J, leaving 13 bases between. In germline, CDR1 is LNHNV, CDR2 YYDKDF (reference sequence). This CDR3 has 14 amino acids. The sequenced sample consisted of peripheral blood. The V and J genes are TRBV15 and TRBJ1-5; D gene uncertain. The sequence came from an older woman with acute or convalescent COVID-19. The CDR3 sequence: CATRPEVGNQPQHF. CDR3 coding DNA: TGTGCCACCCGACCGGAGGTTGGCAATCAGCCCCAGCATTTT.